The TCR beta chain described here comes from a study of T cells after yellow fever vaccination. Making TCR cDNA involved 5'RACE template switching, which added UMIs and a universal primer site. MiXCR, run by TCRdb on the 5' RACE reads, gives a single entry per CDR3 protein. Of approximately 330,000 distinct CDR3 sequences in the sample, about 4% were seen once. Study-level points and caveats: Once the booster was given, most primary-vaccination clones reappeared, at more than 95% for CD4 and over 85% for CD8. Researchers report a weaker secondary response that nonetheless peaked faster, day 5 versus 15.

This clonotype was seen more than once but under ten times. Its target is not known. Germline CDR1 and CDR2: SEHNR and FQNEAQ (reference sequence). CDR3 length: 15 residues. With 2 bases removed from V and 6 bases from J, the gap between germline ends came to 13 bases. The V call is TRBV7-9, the J call TRBJ1-4; D gene uncertain. Sample: PBMCs, taken 5 days after the yellow fever booster vaccination. This receptor was obtained from a man between 18 and 29 years old who received the YFV17D yellow fever vaccine. The CDR3 region is CASSLYVGLDEKLFF. The DNA for the CDR3 is TGTGCCAGCAGCTTATATGTCGGTTTGGATGAAAAACTGTTTTTT. Together with reference TRBV7-9 and TRBJ1-4, the CDR3 gives the full variable domain: DTGVSQNPRHKITKRGQNVTFRCDPISEHNRLYWYRQTLGQGPEFLTYFQNEAQLEKSRLLSDRFSAERPKGSFSTLEIQRTEQGDSAMYLCASSLYVGLDEKLFFGSGTQLSVL.